The 2 T cell receptor beta chains presented below share a single source sample, sequenced in a study of shared clonotypes between healthy human individuals. Repertoires were generated with immunoSEQ multiplex PCR, while TCRdb's copy carries only in-frame clones and drops some. The repertoire has around 2.5 million clones, 90% to 95% of them found once; the top ten carry approximately 0.37%. Sample: naive CD4+ T cells from PBMCs. Subset here: CD45RA+ positively selected. The receptors were gathered from a man aged 18 to 30 in good health. Some clones in this sample may be carry-over from other donors' samples.

This sequence joins TRBV6-1 and TRBJ1-3; D is uncertain. V shed 3 bases and J shed 0 bases, with 9 bases lying between them. This CDR3 spans 15 amino acids. The V gene's germline CDR1 is MNHNS and CDR2 SASEGT. CDR3 residues: CASSDQGPSGNTIYF. The CDR3 nucleotides are TGTGCCAGCAGTGATCAAGGGCCCTCTGGAAACACCATATATTTT.

CDR3 sequence: CASSEARGLAGVSYEQYF. CDR3 bases: TGTGCCAGCAGTGAAGCGCGGGGCCTAGCGGGGGTTTCCTACGAGCAGTACTTC. The J gene is TRBJ2-7, the V gene TRBV6-1; 10 nucleotides line up with TRBD2. Trimming took 0 bases from V and 1 from J; bases not matched to a gene: 9. CDR3 length: 18 amino acids. Germline CDR1 MNHNS, CDR2 SASEGT.